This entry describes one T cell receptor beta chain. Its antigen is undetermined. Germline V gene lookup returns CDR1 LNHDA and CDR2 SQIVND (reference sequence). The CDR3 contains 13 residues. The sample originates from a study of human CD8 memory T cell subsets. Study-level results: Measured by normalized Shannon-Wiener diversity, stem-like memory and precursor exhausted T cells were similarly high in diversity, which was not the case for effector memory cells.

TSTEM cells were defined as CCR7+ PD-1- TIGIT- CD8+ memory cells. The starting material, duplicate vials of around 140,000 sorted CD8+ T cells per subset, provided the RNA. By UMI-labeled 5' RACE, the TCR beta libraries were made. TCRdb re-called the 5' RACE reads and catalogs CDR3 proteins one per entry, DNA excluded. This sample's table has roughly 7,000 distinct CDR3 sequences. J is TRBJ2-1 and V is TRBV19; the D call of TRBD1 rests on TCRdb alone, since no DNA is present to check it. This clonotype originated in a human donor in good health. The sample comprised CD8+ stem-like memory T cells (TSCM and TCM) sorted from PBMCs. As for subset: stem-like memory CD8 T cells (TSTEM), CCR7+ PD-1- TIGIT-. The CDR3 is CASSRPGYNEQFF.